This T cell receptor (beta chain) was identified during a study of cytomegalovirus exposure and HLA in healthy donors. The study, taken as a whole, reports: Most subjects' HLA-A and HLA-B alleles were reportedly predicted from TCR beta sequences. Solely CMV serostatus was available to characterize immune exposure.

PCR was performed using 60 Vbeta and 13 Jbeta primers. The data were produced by immunoSEQ multiplex PCR, yet TCRdb's version contains in-frame clones alone and is incomplete. There are 120,000 or so clones in the sample; about four fifths occur only once, and approximately 0.93% lies in the top ten. About this clone itself: Its antigen is currently unknown.

V lost 3 bases and J lost 2; bases outside the gene matches: 0. CDR3 length equals 13 residues. The germline gives CDR1 SGHTA, CDR2 FQGTGA. The origin of this receptor is a human donor in good health. The rearrangement joins TRBV7-3 to TRBJ2-5, with TRBD1 matching over 7 bases. Sequencing input: PBMCs. CDR3 in amino acids: CASSLGQQETQYF. In DNA, the CDR3 is TGTGCCAGCAGCTTGGGACAGCAAGAGACCCAGTACTTC.